This is a list of T cell receptor beta chains from one sample in a study of shared clonotypes between healthy human individuals. Measured with immunoSEQ multiplex PCR; TCRdb has only the in-frame clones, and not every one. The repertoire holds about 2.4 million clones, approximately 94% seen once, with over 0.12% in the top ten. Input material: naive CD4+ T cells sorted from blood. These TCRs come from a man aged 18 to 29 in good health. Each CDR3 is given with its conserved first and last residue.

J gene,V gene,CDR3 protein
TRBJ1-1,TRBV5-4,CASSLDHGGLAFF
TRBJ1-6,TRBV19,CASSGALNSPLHF
TRBJ2-5,TRBV10-2,CASTSSGGAVETQYF
TRBJ2-5,TRBV15,CATSFPGGIEQETQYF
TRBJ1-6,TRBV15,CATSRDRSNNSPLHF
TRBJ2-2,TRBV5-1,CASSSQGQLNTGELFF
TRBJ1-1,TRBV7-2,CASSLWPGNTEAFF
TRBJ1-5,TRBV7-6,CASSPEDRRNLNQPQHF
TRBJ2-5,TRBV30,CALTSGVPQYF
TRBJ2-2,TRBV19,CASRIGGLGGELFF
TRBJ1-2,TRBV29-1,CSVQAQGVGYGYTF
TRBJ2-2,TRBV18,CASSTVGQANTGELFF
TRBJ2-7,TRBV19,CASSTTSGGPLPPYEQYF
TRBJ2-5,TRBV18,CASSLKPARGETQYF
TRBJ2-3,TRBV5-1,CASSPSLGSTDTQYF
TRBJ2-3,TRBV19,CASTSGLADTDTQYF